The 13 T cell receptor beta chains below all came from one sample that was sequenced in a study of cytomegalovirus exposure and HLA in healthy donors. PCR employed 60 Vbeta and 13 Jbeta primers. Data came from immunoSEQ multiplex PCR; TCRdb stores just in-frame clones and leaves some out. In all, the sample yields under 200,000 clones. The sample consisted of PBMCs. These receptors were collected from a man aged 30-40 years in good health and CMV-seronegative.

The genes are TRBV6-1 and TRBJ2-1, with 10 bases identical to TRBD2. The germline V gene encodes CDR1 MNHNS and CDR2 SASEGT. V shed 5 bases and J 7 bases; nucleotides not matched to a gene: 8. The CDR3 loop spans 15 amino acids. Written as DNA, the CDR3 is TGTGCCAGCAGTCCGAGCGGGGGGGCGTTGAATGAGCAGTTCTTC. The encoded protein is CASSPSGGALNEQFF.

The chain uses TRBV14 and TRBJ1-5, with TRBD1 matching over 7 bases. The germline V gene encodes CDR1 SGHDN and CDR2 FVKESK. This CDR3 has 17 amino acids. J gave up 0 bases and V 3 bases, and 8 bases lay outside the gene matches. CDR3 residues: CASSHPDRVCSNQPQHF. For the CDR3, the DNA is TGTGCCAGCAGCCACCCAGACAGGGTTTGTAGCAATCAGCCCCAGCATTTT.

V is TRBV30 and J is TRBJ1-6, with D unresolved. The germline V gene encodes CDR1 GTSNPN and CDR2 SVGIG (reference sequence). This CDR3 region has 12 residues. Between the trimmed V and J ends, which lost 2 bases and 14 bases, there was a span of 13 bases. DNA for the CDR3: TGTGCCTGGAGTCTCCTAGGAAGATCCCTCCACTTT. Translated, it gives CAWSLLGRSLHF.

The rearrangement links TRBV7-2 to TRBJ2-7; 11 nucleotides line up with TRBD2. The CDR3 is 17 amino acids. After removal of 7 bases from V and 2 bases from J, the junction contained 13 bases not matched to a gene. Germline V gene data show CDR1 as SGHTA and CDR2 as FQGNSA. The CDR3 DNA sequence: TGTGCCAGCACCCTACTAGCGGGGGTTCCCTCCCCCTACGAGCAGTACTTC. Residues: CASTLLAGVPSPYEQYF.

V gene TRBV6-1 combines with J gene TRBJ2-7, with D unclear. The CDR3 is made up of 15 amino acids. Looked up from germline, CDR1 is MNHNS and CDR2 is SASEGT. The ends were cut back, 6 bases at V and 1 base at J, with 16 bases in the middle. The CDR3 spells CASRKEPVDSYEQYF. The CDR3 nucleotides are TGTGCCAGCAGGAAGGAGCCGGTAGATTCCTACGAGCAGTACTTC.

This sequence joins TRBV28 and TRBJ2-7; weak D call: TRBD2 (6 bases). CDR1 is MDHEN, CDR2 SYDVKM, per germline. This CDR3 is built from 16 residues. Trimming left V 5 bases short and J 3 bases short, with 20 bases between. CDR3 DNA: TGTGCCAGCAGTAAGGAGGGGAGCGGATTTTACTACGAGCAGTACTTC. It yields the protein CASSKEGSGFYYEQYF.

CDR3: CASSIEGRRQGYYGYTF. The CDR3 nucleotides read TGTGCCAGTAGTATAGAAGGTCGGAGACAGGGGTACTATGGCTACACCTTC. J is TRBJ1-2 and V is TRBV19; 8 nucleotides agree with TRBD1. Trimming removed 0 bases from V and 3 bases from J; junction bases left unmatched: 9. Germline CDR1 LNHDA, CDR2 SQIVND (reference sequence). CDR3 length: 17 residues.

On this clone: The junction shows a germline mismatch at one end, possibly a read error. V usage is TRBV18 and J usage is TRBJ1-5; D is unresolved. CDR1 is KGHSH, CDR2 LQKENI, per germline. The CDR3 consists of 16 residues. In nucleotides, the CDR3 is TGTGCCAGCTCACCCTTTGAGCGGGCCCTGGATCAGCCCCGGCATTTT. It translates to CASSPFERALDQPRHF.

The chain combines TRBV7-6 with TRBJ1-2; TRBD1 agrees at 9 bases. There are 15 residues in the CDR3. V trimming: 1 base; J trimming: 7 bases; junction bases outside the gene matches: 7. Germline CDR1 SGHVS, CDR2 FNYEAQ. CDR3 loop: CASSLGPQGAGGYTF. CDR3 coding DNA: TGTGCCAGCAGCTTAGGACCACAGGGGGCCGGTGGCTACACCTTC.

The rearrangement links TRBV9 to TRBJ2-7; 13 positions agree with TRBD2. CDR1 SGDLS and CDR2 YYNGEE come from the germline V gene. CDR3 size: 15 residues. V lost 4 bases, J lost 2 bases, and 3 bases stayed unmatched. DNA of the CDR3: TGTGCCAGCAGCCCGGGGACTAGCGGGACCTACGAGCAGTACTTC. Encoded protein: CASSPGTSGTYEQYF.

The rearrangement uses TRBV6-6 and TRBJ2-5, with 7 bases fitting TRBD1. The CDR3 consists of 14 residues. Germline values: CDR1 MNHNY, CDR2 SVGAGI (reference sequence). V gave up 4 bases and J gave up 2 bases; unmatched junction bases: 4. The DNA of the CDR3 is TGTGCCAGCAGTTTTGGGACAGCTCAAGAGACCCAGTACTTC. It codes for CASSFGTAQETQYF.

The gene calls are TRBV7-8 and TRBJ2-3; 7 positions agree with TRBD1. J lost 2 bases, V lost 4 bases, and 12 bases had no gene match. There are 17 residues in the CDR3. Germline assignment: CDR1 SGHVS and CDR2 FQNEAQ. The CDR3 bases are TGTGCCAGCAGCTCGCTTTCTTTGACAGGGTACACAGATACGCAGTATTTT. Its protein is CASSSLSLTGYTDTQYF. Together with reference TRBV7-8 and TRBJ2-3, the CDR3 gives the full variable domain: GAGVSQSPRYKVAKRGQDVALRCDPISGHVSLFWYQQALGQGPEFLTYFQNEAQLDKSGLPSDRFFAERPEGSVSTLKIQRTQQEDSAVYLCASSSLSLTGYTDTQYFGPGTRLTVL.

The chain employs TRBV7-9 and TRBJ2-2; D unresolved. This CDR3 comprises 13 residues. The germline gives CDR1 SEHNR, CDR2 FQNEAQ (reference sequence). Trimming took 3 bases from V and 0 from J, leaving 2 bases between them. In DNA, the CDR3 is TGTGCCAGCAGCTTCACGAACACCGGGGAGCTGTTTTTT. Translated, it gives CASSFTNTGELFF.